The 8 T cell receptor beta chains given below trace back to one sample, sequenced in a study of identical twins. TCRdb called the 5' RACE reads again in MiXCR, with one record for every CDR3 protein. The sample shows over 600,000 distinct CDR3 sequences, around 20% of them seen only once. The same sample was also studied in work on T cells expressing NK-cell markers.

Sample: PBMCs. These receptors all stem from a woman under 30 in good health.

The V and J genes are TRBV5-5 and TRBJ2-1; TRBD1 is a possible D gene (6 bases). CDR1 is SGHKS, CDR2 YYEKEE, per germline (reference sequence). The CDR3 is 11 residues long. V dropped 4 bases and J dropped 10 bases, with 9 bases sitting between them. The CDR3 nucleotides read TGTGCCAGCAGCCCCGGACAGGAGCAGTTCTTC. It codes for CASSPGQEQFF.

This clonotype was seen more than once but under ten times. This chain joins TRBV7-9 and TRBJ2-3; D gene unclear. This CDR3 is 14 amino acids long. CDR1 SEHNR and CDR2 FQNEAQ come from the germline V gene (reference sequence). V was pared by 1 base and J by 5 bases, with 10 bases between. CDR3 nucleotides: TGTGCCAGCAGCTTAGGACCCATAGGAGATACGCAGTATTTT. This sequence encodes CASSLGPIGDTQYF.

This chain links TRBV9 with TRBJ2-7; D remains ambiguous. Germline lookup yields CDR1 SGDLS and CDR2 YYNGEE. The CDR3 extends over 14 amino acids. V gave up 4 bases and J gave up 3 bases, with 14 bases separating them. The CDR3 bases are TGTGCCAGCAGCAAAACCGGCCAGAACTACGAGCAGTACTTC. Its protein is CASSKTGQNYEQYF.

This clonotype turned up a few times. The chain links TRBV10-3 to TRBJ2-7; tentatively, D is TRBD1 or TRBD2 (5 bases each). CDR3 length equals 12 residues. Trimming left V 11 bases short and J 7 bases short, with 18 bases between. Looked up from germline, CDR1 is ENHRY and CDR2 is SYGVKD. The CDR3 protein is CALSGTSREQYF. CDR3 in DNA: TGTGCCCTCTCCGGGACGTCTCGGGAGCAGTACTTC.

CDR3 sequence reads: CASSPIAGPTDTQYF. Here the CDR3 DNA reads TGCGCCAGCAGCCCTATAGCGGGGCCCACAGATACGCAGTATTTT. This chain uses TRBV5-1 with TRBJ2-3; TRBD2 matches at 8 bases. The CDR3 totals 15 residues. V dropped 4 bases and J dropped 2; count of bases not matched to a gene: 6. Germline loops: CDR1 SGHRS, CDR2 YFSETQ.

The chain is built from TRBV20-1 and TRBJ2-7; tentative D call: TRBD2 (5 bases). Per germline, CDR1 DFQATT and CDR2 SNEGSKA (reference sequence). Between the trimmed V and J ends, which lost 3 bases and 5 bases, there was a span of 11 bases. The CDR3 has 12 amino acids. In DNA, the CDR3 is TGCAGTGCTAGTAGGGAGAGGAACGAGCAGTACTTC. Its translation: CSASRERNEQYF.

V and J are TRBV6-1 and TRBJ2-7; a weak D match, TRBD1 (8 bases). The germline gives CDR1 MNHNS, CDR2 SASEGT. Trimming removed 6 bases from V and 3 bases from J, with 15 bases in between. There are 14 residues in the CDR3. In DNA, the CDR3 is TGTGCCAGCAGAAGCGGGACAGGAGACTACGAGCAGTACTTC. It encodes CASRSGTGDYEQYF.

The table lists this clonotype with a few counts. The rearrangement uses TRBV20-1 and TRBJ2-3; no firm D call. CDR1 is DFQATT and CDR2 is SNEGSKA in the germline V gene (reference sequence). This CDR3 has 13 residues. V lost 3 bases and J 1 base, leaving 8 bases between the germline ends. CDR3 loop: CSASDEGTDTQYF. CDR3 coding DNA: TGCAGTGCTAGTGACGAGGGCACAGATACGCAGTATTTT.